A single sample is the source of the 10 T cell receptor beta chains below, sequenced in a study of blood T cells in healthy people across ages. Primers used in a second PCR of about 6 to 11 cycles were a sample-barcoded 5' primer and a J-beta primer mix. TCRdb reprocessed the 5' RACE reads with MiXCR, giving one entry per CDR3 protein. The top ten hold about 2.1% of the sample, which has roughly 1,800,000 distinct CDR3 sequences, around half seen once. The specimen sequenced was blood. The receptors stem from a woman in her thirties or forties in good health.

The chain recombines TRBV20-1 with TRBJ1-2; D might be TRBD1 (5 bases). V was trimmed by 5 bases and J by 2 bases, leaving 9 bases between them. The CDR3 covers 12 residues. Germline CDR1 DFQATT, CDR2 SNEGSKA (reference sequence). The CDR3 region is CSAYRGNYGYTF. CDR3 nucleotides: TGCAGTGCTTACCGGGGCAACTATGGCTACACCTTC.

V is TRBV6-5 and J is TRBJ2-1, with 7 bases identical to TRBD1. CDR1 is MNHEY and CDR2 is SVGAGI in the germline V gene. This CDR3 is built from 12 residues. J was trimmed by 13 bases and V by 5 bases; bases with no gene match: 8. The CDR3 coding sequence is TGTGCCAGCAGTATCCGGACAGGTCGACAGTTCTTC. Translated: CASSIRTGRQFF.

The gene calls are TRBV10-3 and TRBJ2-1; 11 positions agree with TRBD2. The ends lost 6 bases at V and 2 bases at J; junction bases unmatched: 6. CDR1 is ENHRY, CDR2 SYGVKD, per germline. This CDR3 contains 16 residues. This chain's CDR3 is CAIRPGLAAPYNEQFF. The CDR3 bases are TGTGCCATCAGGCCGGGACTAGCGGCCCCCTACAATGAGCAGTTCTTC.

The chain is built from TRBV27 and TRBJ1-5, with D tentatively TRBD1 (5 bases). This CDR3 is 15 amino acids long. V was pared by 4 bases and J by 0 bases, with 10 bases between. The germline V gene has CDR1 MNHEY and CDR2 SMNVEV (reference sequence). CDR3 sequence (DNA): TGTGCCAGCAGTTGGGCAGGGCATAGCAATCAGCCCCAGCATTTT. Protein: CASSWAGHSNQPQHF.

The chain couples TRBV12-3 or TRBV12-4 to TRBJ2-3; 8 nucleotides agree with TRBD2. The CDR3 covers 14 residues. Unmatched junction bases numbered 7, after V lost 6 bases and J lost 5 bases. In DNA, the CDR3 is TGTGCCAGCAGACTCGGGGGGGGGCAAGATACGCAGTATTTT. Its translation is CASRLGGGQDTQYF.

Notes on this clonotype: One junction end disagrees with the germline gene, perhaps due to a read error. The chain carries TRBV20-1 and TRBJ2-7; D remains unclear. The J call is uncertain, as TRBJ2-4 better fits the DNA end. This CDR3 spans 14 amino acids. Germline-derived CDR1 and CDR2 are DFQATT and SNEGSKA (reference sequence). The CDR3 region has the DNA TGCAGTCTAAGAGGCAGGTCGTCCAAAAGCATTCAGTACTTC. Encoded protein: CSLRGRSSKSIQYF.

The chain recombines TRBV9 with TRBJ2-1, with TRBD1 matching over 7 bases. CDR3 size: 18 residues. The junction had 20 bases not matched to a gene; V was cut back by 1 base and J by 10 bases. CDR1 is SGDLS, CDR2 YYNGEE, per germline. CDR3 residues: CASSVSASGQTLTREQFF. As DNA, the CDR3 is TGTGCCAGCAGCGTATCAGCTTCGGGACAGACTCTGACCAGGGAGCAGTTCTTC.

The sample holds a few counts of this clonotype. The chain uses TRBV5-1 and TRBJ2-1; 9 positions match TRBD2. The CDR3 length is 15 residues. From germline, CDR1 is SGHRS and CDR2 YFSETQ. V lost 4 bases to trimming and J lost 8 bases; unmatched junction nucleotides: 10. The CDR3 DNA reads TGCGCCAGCAGCCTAAGGGCGGGGGGGCCTGATGAGCAGTTCTTC. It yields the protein CASSLRAGGPDEQFF.

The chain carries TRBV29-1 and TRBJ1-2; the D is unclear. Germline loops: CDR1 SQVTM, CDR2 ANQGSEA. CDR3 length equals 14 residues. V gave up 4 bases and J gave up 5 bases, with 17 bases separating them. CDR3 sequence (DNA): TGCAGCGTTGTCGGTTCCGGGTTCAATTATGGCTACACCTTC. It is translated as CSVVGSGFNYGYTF. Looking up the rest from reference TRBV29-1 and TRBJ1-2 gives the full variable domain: SAVISQKPSRDICQRGTSLTIQCQVDSQVTMMFWYRQQPGQSLTLIATANQGSEATYESGFVIDKFPISRPNLTFSTLTVSNMSPEDSSIYLCSVVGSGFNYGYTFGSGTRLTVV.

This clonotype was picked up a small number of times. The CDR3: CASMVGGVNYGYTF. The CDR3 nucleotides read TGTGCCAGCATGGTCGGGGGCGTAAACTATGGCTACACCTTC. V gene TRBV28 combines with J gene TRBJ1-2, with D perhaps matching TRBD1 (6 bases). The CDR3 sequence is 14 residues long. Germline loops: CDR1 MDHEN, CDR2 SYDVKM. The ends were cut back, 7 bases at V and 2 bases at J, with 14 bases in the middle.